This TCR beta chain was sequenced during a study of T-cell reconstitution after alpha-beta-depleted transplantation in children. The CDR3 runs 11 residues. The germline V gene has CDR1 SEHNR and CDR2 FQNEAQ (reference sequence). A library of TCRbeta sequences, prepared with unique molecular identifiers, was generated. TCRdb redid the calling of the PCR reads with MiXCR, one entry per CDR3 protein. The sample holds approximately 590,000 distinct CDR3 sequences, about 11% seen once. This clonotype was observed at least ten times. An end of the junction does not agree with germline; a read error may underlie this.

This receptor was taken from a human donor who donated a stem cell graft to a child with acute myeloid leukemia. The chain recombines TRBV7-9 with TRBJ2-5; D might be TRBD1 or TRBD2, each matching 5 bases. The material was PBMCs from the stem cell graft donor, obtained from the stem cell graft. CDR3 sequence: CASSLWGLRNF. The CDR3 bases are TGTGCCAGCAGCTTATGGGGGTTGCGGAACTTC. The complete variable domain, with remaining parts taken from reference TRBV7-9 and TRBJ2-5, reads DTGVSQNPRHKITKRGQNVTFRCDPISEHNRLYWYRQTLGQGPEFLTYFQNEAQLEKSRLLSDRFSAERPKGSFSTLEIQRTEQGDSAMYLCASSLWGLRNFGPGTRLLVL.